These T cell receptor beta chains were read from a single sample in a study of CD8 T cells in Susac syndrome. TCRdb processed the immunoSEQ multiplex PCR reads anew with MiXCR; each CDR3 protein has one entry. The sample shows roughly 330,000 distinct CDR3 sequences, roughly nine tenths of them seen only once. Sequenced material: CD4+ T cells from PBMCs. The receptor set was obtained from a human donor with multiple sclerosis. Each CDR3 is given without its conserved first and last residue. D genes are given only for firm matches.

>14|TRBJ2-7|TRBV5-6|TRBD1
ASSLLAGTGTEEQY
>13|TRBJ1-1|TRBV11-2|-
ASRESLTSGPEAF
>11|TRBJ2-5|TRBV7-8|-
ASSSHSVETQY
>14|TRBJ2-2|TRBV5-1|-
ASSFGGTQNTGELF
>15|TRBJ2-2|TRBV24-1|-
ATSELGAPPNTGELF
>11|TRBJ1-2|TRBV7-9|-
ASSPPEAYGYT
>12|TRBJ2-5|TRBV7-2|-
ASSPNWLKETQY
>11|TRBJ1-1|TRBV5-4|-
ASSSPIETEAF
>9|TRBJ1-5|TRBV19|-
ASGRPQPQH
>17|TRBJ1-5|TRBV12-3/TRBV12-4|TRBD1
ASKTPPGQAISSNQPQH
>13|TRBJ2-1|TRBV3-1|TRBD2
ASTKAGVSYNEQF
>11|TRBJ2-5|TRBV7-9|-
ASSRRGGETQY
>13|TRBJ1-5|TRBV19|-
ASSNRRQSFQPQH
>15|TRBJ2-6|TRBV4-1|TRBD2
ASRPSSGISGANVLT
>10|TRBJ1-2|TRBV5-1|-
ASSPNNYGYT
>11|TRBJ1-1|TRBV27|-
ASSFYQNTEAF
>14|TRBJ2-1|TRBV19|-
ASSRDGTAGYNEQF
>13|TRBJ1-6|TRBV6-6|-
ASIQQRSYNSPLH
>12|TRBJ1-1|TRBV6-5|-
ASSGPGTNTEAF
>15|TRBJ1-1|TRBV3-1|-
ASSLYRKGRTNTEAF
>10|TRBJ1-1|TRBV2|-
ASSEEVGEAF
>8|TRBJ1-2|TRBV29-1|-
SVGGPRYT
>14|TRBJ2-6|TRBV30|-
AWGPRGNSGANVLT
>10|TRBJ2-2|TRBV10-3|-
ATETPPGELF
>13|TRBJ1-2|TRBV12-3/TRBV12-4|-
ASSLRRGALDGYT
>14|TRBJ2-1|TRBV20-1|TRBD2
SAIQFGTSGDNEQF
>13|TRBJ1-3|TRBV20-1|-
SARGGEYSGNTIY
>11|TRBJ1-2|TRBV7-2|-
ASSLEPDYGYT
>12|TRBJ1-1|TRBV12-3/TRBV12-4|TRBD1
ASSLTGAATEAF
>10|TRBJ2-1|TRBV10-3|-
AISGVSDEQF
>15|TRBJ2-2|TRBV20-1|TRBD1
SARSSPGQGNTGELF
>11|TRBJ2-7|TRBV7-8|-
ASSPLFSYEQY
>14|TRBJ1-5|TRBV19|TRBD1
ASKTTGKGHNQPQH
>13|TRBJ2-3|TRBV29-1|-
SVVRQSLGTDTQY
>10|TRBJ2-5|TRBV19|TRBD1
ASSNRGETQY
>12|TRBJ2-1|TRBV6-1|-
ASSVGFSSNEQF
>9|TRBJ2-1|TRBV12-3/TRBV12-4|-
ASSPMGEQF
>11|TRBJ1-4|TRBV7-9|-
ASRPTGFEKLF
>14|TRBJ1-1|TRBV6-1|-
ASSVGGRRVNTEAF
>13|TRBJ2-1|TRBV12-3/TRBV12-4|-
ASRAWGGAVDEQF
>12|TRBJ2-1|TRBV20-1|TRBD1
SAVQGRMGNEQF
>18|TRBJ2-6|TRBV4-3|TRBD1
ASSQAGTGTGLKGANVLT
>13|TRBJ2-1|TRBV29-1|TRBD2
SVDIAGVNYNEQF
>13|TRBJ1-3|TRBV20-1|-
SASPHGGSGNTIY
>13|TRBJ2-3|TRBV4-2|-
ASSQEWSGTDTQY
>14|TRBJ1-5|TRBV7-9|-
ASSLVEGDRNQPQH
>13|TRBJ2-1|TRBV24-1|TRBD2
ATSETSGNYNEQF
>13|TRBJ1-2|TRBV6-5|TRBD1
ASYDTTGGRLGYT